Listed below are T cell receptor beta chains from one sample, sequenced in a study of OX40 agonist ivuxolimab in advanced cancers. Clones were read by immunoSEQ multiplex PCR, and TCRdb kept only the in-frame ones, dropping some. The data show around 64,000 clones, about four fifths seen once. Source: CD4+ or CD8+ T cells sorted from blood, taken in a trial of the OX40 agonist ivuxolimab. The receptors were sampled from an adult with an advanced solid tumor such as melanoma, head and neck, liver or kidney cancer. CDR3s include the opening cysteine and the closing phenylalanine or tryptophan. The order of the fields is CDR3 protein, CDR3 DNA, D gene, V gene, J gene, clone size. The D gene is left open where the match is weak. Only some rows state a clone size, as once, few, many or a class for expanded clones.

CDR3: CASSLNRGGYTF
DNA: TGTGCCAGCAGCTTAAACAGGGGTGGCTACACCTTC
D: TRBD1
V: TRBV7-2
J: TRBJ1-2
size: -

CDR3: CASSVRAVGAYEQFF
DNA: TGTGCCAGCAGCGTAAGGGCCGTGGGAGCGTATGAGCAGTTCTTC
D: -
V: TRBV9
J: TRBJ2-1
size: -

CDR3: CASSLAGAGNTIYF
DNA: TGCGCCAGCAGCTTAGCAGGGGCTGGAAACACCATATATTTT
D: -
V: TRBV5-1
J: TRBJ1-3
size: -

CDR3: CASSAAWPGRYEQYF
DNA: TGTGCCAGCAGCGCAGCATGGCCGGGCCGGTACGAGCAGTACTTC
D: -
V: TRBV13
J: TRBJ2-7
size: once

CDR3: CASSLVWGGPKNIQYF
DNA: TGTGCCAGCAGCTTAGTATGGGGAGGGCCGAAAAACATTCAGTACTTC
D: TRBD2
V: TRBV7-2
J: TRBJ2-4
size: -

CDR3: CASSEEGGGYEKLFF
DNA: TGTGCCAGCAGTGAAGAGGGGGGAGGATATGAAAAACTGTTTTTT
D: -
V: TRBV25-1
J: TRBJ1-4
size: -

CDR3: CASSLKGRKFGRDSGYTF
DNA: TGTGCCAGCAGTTTAAAGGGTCGAAAGTTTGGCAGGGATTCTGGCTACACCTTC
D: -
V: TRBV27
J: TRBJ1-2
size: -

CDR3: CASSGQGHEQYF
DNA: TGTGCCAGCAGTGGACAGGGACACGAGCAGTACTTC
D: TRBD1
V: TRBV6-1
J: TRBJ2-7
size: -

CDR3: CASSLYETGYGYTF
DNA: TGTGCCAGCAGCTTATATGAGACAGGCTATGGCTACACCTTC
D: -
V: TRBV7-8
J: TRBJ1-2
size: -

CDR3: CASSSTTGHLYEQYF
DNA: TGTGCCAGCAGCTCTACGACGGGACACCTCTACGAGCAGTACTTC
D: -
V: TRBV7-2
J: TRBJ2-7
size: -

CDR3: CASSLLGQGNTEAFF
DNA: TGTGCCAGCAGCTTGCTTGGACAGGGGAACACTGAAGCTTTCTTT
D: TRBD1
V: TRBV7-2
J: TRBJ1-1
size: once

CDR3: CAISTHEAGAGRYF
DNA: TGTGCCATCAGTACCCACGAGGCGGGGGCCGGACGGTACTTC
D: -
V: TRBV10-3
J: TRBJ2-7
size: -

CDR3: CASSFQASGETQYF
DNA: TGTGCCAGCAGCTTCCAGGCATCGGGCGAGACCCAGTACTTC
D: -
V: TRBV7-2
J: TRBJ2-5
size: -

CDR3: CASSLARVSTDTQYF
DNA: TGCGCCAGCAGCTTGGCCAGGGTTTCCACAGATACGCAGTATTTT
D: -
V: TRBV5-1
J: TRBJ2-3
size: -

CDR3: CASREMLAKNIQYF
DNA: TGTGCCAGCAGGGAGATGCTAGCCAAAAACATTCAGTACTTC
D: -
V: TRBV27
J: TRBJ2-4
size: -

CDR3: CASSLVPGFSTEAFF
DNA: TGTGCCAGCAGCTTAGTTCCGGGGTTCTCCACTGAAGCTTTCTTT
D: -
V: TRBV7-2
J: TRBJ1-1
size: -

CDR3: CASSYSAGVNTEAFF
DNA: TGTGCCAGCAGTTACTCGGCAGGTGTCAACACTGAAGCTTTCTTT
D: -
V: TRBV6-5
J: TRBJ1-1
size: -

CDR3: CASSGDQAGGAYEQYF
DNA: TGTGCCAGCAGCGGGGACCAAGCGGGAGGGGCCTACGAGCAGTACTTC
D: TRBD2
V: TRBV9
J: TRBJ2-7
size: -

CDR3: CASNHRGTGEYQPQHF
DNA: TGTGCCAGCAACCACCGGGGTACAGGGGAGTATCAGCCCCAGCATTTT
D: TRBD1
V: TRBV6-4
J: TRBJ1-5
size: -

CDR3: CASSIRTSGRLIEFF
DNA: TGTGCCAGTAGTATAAGGACTAGCGGGAGATTAATTGAGTTCTTC
D: TRBD2
V: TRBV19
J: TRBJ2-1
size: -

CDR3: CASSPRDRVGDYSANEQFF
DNA: TGTGCCAGCAGCCCCCGCGACAGGGTGGGCGACTACAGCGCCAATGAGCAGTTCTTC
D: TRBD1
V: TRBV5-4
J: TRBJ2-1
size: -

CDR3: CASSISDRVSYEQYF
DNA: TGTGCCAGTAGTATCTCTGACAGGGTCTCCTACGAGCAGTACTTC
D: TRBD1
V: TRBV19
J: TRBJ2-7
size: -

CDR3: CASSAGLAGNEQFF
DNA: TGTGCCAGCAGCGCTGGACTAGCAGGCAATGAGCAGTTCTTC
D: TRBD2
V: TRBV7-3
J: TRBJ2-1
size: once

CDR3: CASSAGPQHF
DNA: TGTGCCAGCAGTGCCGGGCCCCAGCATTTT
D: -
V: TRBV6-6
J: TRBJ1-5
size: -

CDR3: CASSKDRAHEQYF
DNA: TGTGCCAGCAGTAAGGACAGGGCCCACGAGCAGTACTTC
D: TRBD1
V: TRBV6-5
J: TRBJ2-7
size: -

CDR3: CASSEGGTANYEQYF
DNA: TGTGCCAGCAGCGAGGGCGGGACAGCTAATTACGAGCAGTACTTC
D: -
V: TRBV2
J: TRBJ2-7
size: -

CDR3: CASSLVFGTPPGEQYF
DNA: TGTGCCAGCAGCTTAGTATTTGGGACCCCACCCGGCGAGCAGTACTTC
D: -
V: TRBV11-3
J: TRBJ2-7
size: -

CDR3: CASSPDRYTQYF
DNA: TGTGCCAGCAGCCCGGACCGCTACACGCAGTATTTT
D: -
V: TRBV7-6
J: TRBJ2-3
size: -

CDR3: CASSLTGYEQYF
DNA: TGTGCCAGCAGCTTGACAGGCTACGAGCAGTACTTC
D: -
V: TRBV7-2
J: TRBJ2-7
size: few

CDR3: CASSLLGGEQFF
DNA: TGTGCCAGCAGCTTATTGGGGGGTGAACAGTTCTTC
D: -
V: TRBV7-3
J: TRBJ2-1
size: -

CDR3: CASSGQALYGYTF
DNA: TGTGCCAGCAGCGGGCAGGCTTTATATGGCTACACCTTC
D: -
V: TRBV11-2
J: TRBJ1-2
size: -

CDR3: CASSPPGVGGTEAFF
DNA: TGTGCCAGCAGTCCCCCGGGGGTCGGAGGCACTGAAGCTTTCTTT
D: -
V: TRBV27
J: TRBJ1-1
size: -

CDR3: CATSRVSGVYSYEQYF
DNA: TGTGCCACCAGCAGAGTATCAGGGGTGTACTCCTACGAGCAGTACTTC
D: -
V: TRBV15
J: TRBJ2-7
size: -

CDR3: CASSLRASDTDTQYF
DNA: TGTGCCAGCAGCTTAAGGGCTTCGGACACAGATACGCAGTATTTT
D: -
V: TRBV5-6
J: TRBJ2-3
size: -

CDR3: CASSPTSGGIYNEQFF
DNA: TGTGCCAGCAGTCCGACTAGCGGGGGGATTTACAATGAGCAGTTCTTC
D: TRBD2
V: TRBV14
J: TRBJ2-1
size: -

CDR3: CATSRSLTEETQYF
DNA: TGTGCCACCAGCAGATCATTGACAGAAGAGACCCAGTACTTC
D: -
V: TRBV15
J: TRBJ2-5
size: -

CDR3: CASSSAAGYDGNQPQHF
DNA: TGTGCCAGCAGCTCGGCCGCAGGGTATGATGGCAATCAGCCCCAGCATTTT
D: -
V: TRBV5-6
J: TRBJ1-5
size: -

CDR3: CASSSRDGDNEQFF
DNA: TGTGCCAGCAGCTCCCGGGACGGAGACAATGAGCAGTTCTTC
D: -
V: TRBV5-4
J: TRBJ2-1
size: few

CDR3: CASSLGWGQGPDEKLFF
DNA: TGTGCCAGCAGCTTAGGTTGGGGACAGGGTCCGGACGAAAAACTGTTTTTT
D: TRBD1
V: TRBV7-9
J: TRBJ1-4
size: -

CDR3: CASSTDRGTYEQYF
DNA: TGCGCCAGCAGCACGGACAGGGGTACCTACGAGCAGTACTTC
D: TRBD1
V: TRBV5-1
J: TRBJ2-7
size: -

CDR3: CASSQWDGDMTQYF
DNA: TGTGCCAGCAGCCAATGGGACGGCGATATGACCCAGTACTTC
D: -
V: TRBV14
J: TRBJ2-5
size: -

CDR3: CASSLVASAPEQFF
DNA: TGCGCCAGCAGCTTGGTAGCTTCCGCTCCCGAGCAGTTCTTC
D: -
V: TRBV5-1
J: TRBJ2-1
size: -

CDR3: CASSEIQGKAFF
DNA: TGTGCCAGCAGTGAAATACAGGGAAAAGCTTTCTTT
D: -
V: TRBV25-1
J: TRBJ1-1
size: -

CDR3: CASTSTRETQYF
DNA: TGTGCCAGCACTTCAACCCGGGAGACCCAGTACTTC
D: -
V: TRBV6-1
J: TRBJ2-5
size: -

CDR3: CAVAYRGRGTEAFF
DNA: TGTGCCGTCGCCTACAGGGGGCGGGGAACTGAAGCTTTCTTT
D: TRBD1
V: TRBV10-3
J: TRBJ1-1
size: few

CDR3: CASSVEAGAHYGYTF
DNA: TGTGCCAGCAGCGTAGAGGCTGGGGCTCACTATGGCTACACCTTC
D: -
V: TRBV9
J: TRBJ1-2
size: -

CDR3: CSVAGGETQYF
DNA: TGCAGCGTTGCCGGGGGGGAGACCCAGTACTTC
D: TRBD2
V: TRBV29-1
J: TRBJ2-5
size: -